This is a list of T cell receptor beta chains from one sample in a study of beta chain features in type 1 diabetes. Clones were sequenced by immunoSEQ multiplex PCR, and TCRdb holds only the in-frame ones, with some missing. The table shows under 900,000 clones, with about a sixth occurring only once. The sequenced sample was naive CD4+ T cells from blood. The receptor source for this set is a woman under 30 in good health. Both conserved end residues are part of each CDR3. The order of the fields is D gene, J gene, V gene, clone size, CDR3 DNA, CDR3 protein. D genes are given only for firm matches. Only some rows state a clone size, as once, few, many or a class for expanded clones.

. | TRBJ2-2 | TRBV7-2 | . | TGTGCCAGCAGCTTAGAACGGTCGGCCGGGGAGCTGTTTTTT | CASSLERSAGELFF
TRBD1 | TRBJ2-7 | TRBV18 | . | TGTGCCAGCTCACTCCGGGACAGAGGGTCCGAGCAGTACTTC | CASSLRDRGSEQYF
. | TRBJ2-2 | TRBV15 | few | TGTGCCACCAGCAGGCGAGTTCGCACCGGGGAGCTGTTTTTT | CATSRRVRTGELFF
. | TRBJ2-6 | TRBV10-3 | . | TGTGCCATCAGTGAGTCAGGGGGGGCTGGGGCCAACGTCCTGACTTTC | CAISESGGAGANVLTF
TRBD2 | TRBJ2-4 | TRBV18 | few | TGTGCCAGCTCACCACTGGGAGGGCAGACACACAAAAACATTCAGTACTTC | CASSPLGGQTHKNIQYF
. | TRBJ2-1 | TRBV18 | few | TGTGCCAGCTCACTACAGGGTGGCGGTGAGCAGTTCTTC | CASSLQGGGEQFF
. | TRBJ2-5 | TRBV7-2 | few | TGTGCCAGCAGCTTAGGAATGGGGGGAGGCCCCCAGGAGACCCAGTACTTC | CASSLGMGGGPQETQYF
TRBD1 | TRBJ2-1 | TRBV9 | . | TGTGCCAGCAGCGTATCCCGCGACAGGGGGTTGAATGAGCAGTTCTTC | CASSVSRDRGLNEQFF
TRBD2 | TRBJ2-7 | TRBV28 | few | TGTGCCAGCAGTTTATGGACTAGCGGGAGCTACGAGCAGTACTTC | CASSLWTSGSYEQYF
. | TRBJ1-1 | TRBV20-1 | . | TGCAGTGCTAGGGTGGGCACTGAAGCTTTCTTT | CSARVGTEAFF
. | TRBJ2-1 | TRBV9 | . | TGTGCCAGCAGCCCCTGGGGGGACTCCTACAATGAGCAGTTCTTC | CASSPWGDSYNEQFF